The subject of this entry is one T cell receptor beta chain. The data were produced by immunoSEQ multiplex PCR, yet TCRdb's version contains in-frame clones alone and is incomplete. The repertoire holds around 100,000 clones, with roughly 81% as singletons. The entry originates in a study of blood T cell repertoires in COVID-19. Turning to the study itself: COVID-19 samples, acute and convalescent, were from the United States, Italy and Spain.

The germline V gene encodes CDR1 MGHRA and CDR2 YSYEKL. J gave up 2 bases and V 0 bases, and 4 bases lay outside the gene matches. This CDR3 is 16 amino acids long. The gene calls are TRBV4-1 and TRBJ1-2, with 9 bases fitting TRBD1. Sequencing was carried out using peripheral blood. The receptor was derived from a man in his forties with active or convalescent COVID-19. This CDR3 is CASSQEGTGRNYGYTF. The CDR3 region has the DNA TGCGCCAGCAGCCAAGAGGGGACAGGGAGAAACTATGGCTACACCTTC.